Below, 4 T cell receptor beta chains from the same sample are listed, as sequenced in a study of T cells after yellow fever vaccination. TCRdb re-derived calls from the 5' RACE reads in MiXCR, one entry per CDR3 protein. The table includes a few hundred thousand distinct CDR3 sequences, less than 20% detected once. The material sequenced was PBMCs, taken 5 days after the first yellow fever vaccination. These receptors were taken from a man younger than 30 who received the YFV17D yellow fever vaccine.

This clonotype was seen only a few times. The V and J genes are TRBV7-8 and TRBJ2-1; 15 nucleotides align to TRBD2. CDR3 length: 16 amino acids. V lost 5 bases and J lost 5; bases outside the gene matches: 4. Germline-derived CDR1 and CDR2 are SGHVS and FQNEAQ. The DNA of the CDR3 is TGTGCCAGCAGCGCCGGACTAGCGGGGGGGAACAATGAGCAGTTCTTC. Residues: CASSAGLAGGNNEQFF.

This chain links TRBV27 with TRBJ2-1, with TRBD2 matching 10 bases. V was clipped by 5 bases and J by 1 base; unmatched bases: 8. This CDR3 contains 17 residues. The V gene's germline CDR1 is MNHEY and CDR2 SMNVEV (reference sequence). CDR3 amino acids: CASSPSGGARSYNEQFF. DNA of the CDR3: TGTGCCAGCAGTCCGAGCGGGGGGGCAAGATCCTACAATGAGCAGTTCTTC.

CDR3 sequence: CASSFSQTSGGRYGTDTQYF. DNA of the CDR3: TGTGCCAGCAGCTTCTCTCAGACTAGCGGGGGGAGGTATGGCACAGATACGCAGTATTTT. V gene TRBV11-2 combines with J gene TRBJ2-3; 13 bases align to TRBD2. Looked up from germline, CDR1 is SGHAT and CDR2 is FQNNGV. V dropped 3 bases and J dropped 1; count of bases not matched to a gene: 13. The CDR3 spans 20 residues. Full variable domain (remainder filled in from reference TRBV11-2 and TRBJ2-3): EAGVAQSPRYKIIEKRQSVAFWCNPISGHATLYWYQQILGQGPKLLIQFQNNGVVDDSQLPKDRFSAERLKGVDSTLKIQPAKLEDSAVYLCASSFSQTSGGRYGTDTQYFGPGTRLTVL.

The J gene is TRBJ2-5, the V gene TRBV18; possibly TRBD2 for D (5 bases). Trimming pared 4 bases from V and 2 bases from J, leaving 14 bases between. CDR1 is KGHSH and CDR2 is LQKENI in the germline V gene. There are 15 residues in the CDR3. This chain's CDR3 is CASSRPAPGQETQYF. The CDR3, as DNA: TGTGCCAGCTCACGACCCGCACCGGGACAAGAGACCCAGTACTTC.